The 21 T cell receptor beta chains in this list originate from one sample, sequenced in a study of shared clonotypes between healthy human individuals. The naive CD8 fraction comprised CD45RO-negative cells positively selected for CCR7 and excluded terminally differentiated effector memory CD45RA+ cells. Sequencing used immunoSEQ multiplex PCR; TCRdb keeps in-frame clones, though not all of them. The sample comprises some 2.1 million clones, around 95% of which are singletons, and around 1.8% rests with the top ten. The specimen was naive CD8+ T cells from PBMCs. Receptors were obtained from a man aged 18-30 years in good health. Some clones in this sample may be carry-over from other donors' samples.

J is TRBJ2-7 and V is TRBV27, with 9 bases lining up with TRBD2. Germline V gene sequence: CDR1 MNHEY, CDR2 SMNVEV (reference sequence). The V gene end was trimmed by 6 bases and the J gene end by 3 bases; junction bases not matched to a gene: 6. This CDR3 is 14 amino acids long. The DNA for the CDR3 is TGTGCCAGCAGGGGGCGGGAGGGAGACTACGAGCAGTACTTC. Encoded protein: CASRGREGDYEQYF.

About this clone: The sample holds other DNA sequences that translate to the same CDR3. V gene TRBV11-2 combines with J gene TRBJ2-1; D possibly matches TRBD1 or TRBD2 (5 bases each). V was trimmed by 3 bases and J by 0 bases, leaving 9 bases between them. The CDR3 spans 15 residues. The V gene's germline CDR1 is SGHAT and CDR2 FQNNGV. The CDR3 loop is CASSFGGSSYNEQFF. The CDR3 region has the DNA TGTGCCAGCAGCTTTGGGGGAAGCTCCTACAATGAGCAGTTCTTC.

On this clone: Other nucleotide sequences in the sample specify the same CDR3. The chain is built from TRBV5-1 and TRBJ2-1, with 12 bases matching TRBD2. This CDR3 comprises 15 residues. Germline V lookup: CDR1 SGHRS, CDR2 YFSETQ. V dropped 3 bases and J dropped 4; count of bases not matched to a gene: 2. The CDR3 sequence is CASSWTSGAYNEQFF. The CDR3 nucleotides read TGCGCCAGCAGCTGGACTAGCGGGGCATACAATGAGCAGTTCTTC.

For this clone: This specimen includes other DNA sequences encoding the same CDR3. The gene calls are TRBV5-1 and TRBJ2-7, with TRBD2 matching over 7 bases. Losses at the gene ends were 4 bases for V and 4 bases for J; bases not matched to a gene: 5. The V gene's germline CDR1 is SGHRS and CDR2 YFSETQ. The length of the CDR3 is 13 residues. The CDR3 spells CASSPGGGYEQYF. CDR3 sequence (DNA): TGCGCCAGCAGCCCGGGGGGAGGTTACGAGCAGTACTTC.

The CDR3 sequence: CASREGRRRQETQYF. CDR3 in DNA: TGTGCCAGCAGAGAGGGGCGCCGGCGTCAAGAGACCCAGTACTTC. The J gene is TRBJ2-5, the V gene TRBV28; D may be TRBD1 or TRBD2 (5 bases each). Germline loops: CDR1 MDHEN, CDR2 SYDVKM. The CDR3 totals 15 residues. V was pared by 6 bases and J by 2 bases, with 16 bases between.

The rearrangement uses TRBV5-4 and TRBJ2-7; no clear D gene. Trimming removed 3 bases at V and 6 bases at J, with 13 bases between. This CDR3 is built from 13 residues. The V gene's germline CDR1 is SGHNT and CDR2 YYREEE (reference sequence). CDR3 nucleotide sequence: TGTGCCAGCAGCTCTATAGTCGAAGGCGAGCAGTACTTC. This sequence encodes CASSSIVEGEQYF.

CDR3 in amino acids: CASSHPPGHNEQFF. The CDR3 nucleotides are TGTGCCAGCAGCCACCCGCCGGGACACAATGAGCAGTTCTTC. The chain uses TRBV11-3 and TRBJ2-1; D is possibly TRBD1 or TRBD2 (5 bases each). V was shortened by 5 bases and J by 5 bases, with 13 bases between the two germline ends. This CDR3 has 14 residues. CDR1 is SGHNT and CDR2 is YENEEA in the germline V gene.

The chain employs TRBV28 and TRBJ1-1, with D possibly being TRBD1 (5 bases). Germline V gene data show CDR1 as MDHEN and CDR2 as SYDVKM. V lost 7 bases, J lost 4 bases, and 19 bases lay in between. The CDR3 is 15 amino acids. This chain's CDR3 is CASTLSRQTGTEAFF. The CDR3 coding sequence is TGTGCCAGCACCCTTTCAAGACAGACTGGCACTGAAGCTTTCTTT.

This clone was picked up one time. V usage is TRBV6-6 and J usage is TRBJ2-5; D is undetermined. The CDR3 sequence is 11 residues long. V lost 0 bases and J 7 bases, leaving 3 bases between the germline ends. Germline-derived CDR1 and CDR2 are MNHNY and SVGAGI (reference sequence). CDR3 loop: CASSYSGTQYF. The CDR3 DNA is TGTGCCAGCAGTTACTCGGGGACCCAGTACTTC.

The CDR3 is CASSSDISEQYF. CDR3 DNA: TGTGCCAGCAGTTCGGACATTTCCGAGCAGTACTTC. V is TRBV27 and J is TRBJ2-7, with D perhaps matching TRBD1 (5 bases). Germline V gives CDR1 MNHEY, CDR2 SMNVEV (reference sequence). The V gene lost 4 bases and the J gene lost 6 bases, with 10 bases spanning the gap. This CDR3 is 12 amino acids long.

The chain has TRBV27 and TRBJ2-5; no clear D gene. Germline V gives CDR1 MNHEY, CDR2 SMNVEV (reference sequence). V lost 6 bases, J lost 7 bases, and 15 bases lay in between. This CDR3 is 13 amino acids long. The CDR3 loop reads CASRPTGWGTQYF. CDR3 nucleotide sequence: TGTGCCAGCAGGCCTACTGGTTGGGGGACCCAGTACTTC.

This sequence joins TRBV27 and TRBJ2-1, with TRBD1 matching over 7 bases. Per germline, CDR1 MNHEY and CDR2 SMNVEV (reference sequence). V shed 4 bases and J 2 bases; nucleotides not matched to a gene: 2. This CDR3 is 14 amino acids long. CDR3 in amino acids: CASSWDSPYNEQFF. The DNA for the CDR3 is TGTGCCAGCAGTTGGGACAGCCCCTACAATGAGCAGTTCTTC.

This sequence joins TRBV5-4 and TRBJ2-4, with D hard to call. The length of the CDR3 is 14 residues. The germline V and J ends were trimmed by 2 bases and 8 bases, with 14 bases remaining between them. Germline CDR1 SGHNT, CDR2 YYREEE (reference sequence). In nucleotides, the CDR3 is TGTGCCAGCAGCTTATTACCCGAGGCGGACATTCAGTACTTC. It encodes CASSLLPEADIQYF.

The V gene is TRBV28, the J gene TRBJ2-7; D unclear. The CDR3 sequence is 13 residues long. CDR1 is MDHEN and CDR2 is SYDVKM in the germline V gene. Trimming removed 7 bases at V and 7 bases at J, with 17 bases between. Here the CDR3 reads CASTYNGWGEQYF. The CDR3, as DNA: TGTGCCAGCACCTATAACGGTTGGGGAGAGCAGTACTTC.

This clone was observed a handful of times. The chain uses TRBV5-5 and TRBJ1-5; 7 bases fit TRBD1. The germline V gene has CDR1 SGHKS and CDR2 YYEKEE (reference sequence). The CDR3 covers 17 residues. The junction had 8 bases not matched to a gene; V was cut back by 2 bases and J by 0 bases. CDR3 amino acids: CASSFGDRPYSNQPQHF. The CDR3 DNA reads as TGTGCCAGCAGCTTTGGGGACAGACCTTATAGCAATCAGCCCCAGCATTTT.

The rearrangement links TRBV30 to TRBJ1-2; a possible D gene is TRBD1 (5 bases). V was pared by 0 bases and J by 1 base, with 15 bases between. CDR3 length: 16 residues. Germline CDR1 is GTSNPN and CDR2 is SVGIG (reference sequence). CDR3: CAWSVAAGIINYGYTF. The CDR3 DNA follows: TGTGCCTGGAGTGTAGCGGCAGGGATTATTAACTATGGCTACACCTTC.

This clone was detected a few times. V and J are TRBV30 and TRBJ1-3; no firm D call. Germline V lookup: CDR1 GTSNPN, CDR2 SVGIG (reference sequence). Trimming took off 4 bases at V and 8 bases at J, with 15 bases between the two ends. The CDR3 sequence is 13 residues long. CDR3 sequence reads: CAWNLVSVDTIYF. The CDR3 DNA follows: TGTGCCTGGAACCTCGTCAGTGTGGACACCATATATTTT.

The CDR3 spells CASSQSSGTGGEQYF. The CDR3 nucleotides are TGCGCCAGCAGCCAATCTAGCGGGACTGGGGGGGAGCAGTACTTC. The chain uses TRBV4-3 and TRBJ2-7; 9 bases map to TRBD2. CDR3 length: 15 amino acids. Trimming removed 2 bases from V and 7 bases from J; junction bases left unmatched: 9. CDR1 is LGHNA, CDR2 YSLEER, per germline.

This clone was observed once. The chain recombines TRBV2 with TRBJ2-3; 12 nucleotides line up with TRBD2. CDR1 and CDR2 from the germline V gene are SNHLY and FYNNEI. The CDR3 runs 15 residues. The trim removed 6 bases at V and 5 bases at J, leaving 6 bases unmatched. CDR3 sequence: CASSRLAGEEDTQYF. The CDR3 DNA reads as TGTGCCAGCAGCAGACTAGCGGGAGAGGAAGATACGCAGTATTTT.

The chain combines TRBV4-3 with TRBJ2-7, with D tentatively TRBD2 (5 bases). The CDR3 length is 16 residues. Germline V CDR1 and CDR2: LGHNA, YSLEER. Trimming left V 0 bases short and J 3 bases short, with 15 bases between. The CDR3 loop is CASSQDLEAVFYEQYF. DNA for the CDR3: TGCGCCAGCAGCCAAGATCTGGAAGCGGTATTCTACGAGCAGTACTTC.

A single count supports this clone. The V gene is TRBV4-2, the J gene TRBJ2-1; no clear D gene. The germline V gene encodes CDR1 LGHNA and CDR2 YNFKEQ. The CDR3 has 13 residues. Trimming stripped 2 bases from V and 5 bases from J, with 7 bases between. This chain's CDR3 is CASSQRLNNEQFF. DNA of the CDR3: TGTGCCAGCAGCCAAAGACTCAACAATGAGCAGTTCTTC.